The 20 T cell receptor beta chains below all came from one sample that was sequenced in a study of CD8+CD57+ T cells in acquired aplastic anemia (dated by TCRdb to the late 2010s). The run used an Illumina HiSeq 2000. Genomic DNA was used as template for profiling of TCR beta VDJ combinations and CDR3 sequences. The public sequencing data were trimmed at Q25 with fastp and processed into clonotypes with MiXCR by TCRdb, which kept only in-frame beta chains. Identical CDR3 proteins give one entry, which carries the most common genes and DNA. The sample table lists 33,000 or so distinct CDR3 sequences, more than 65% of them with a count of one. The top ten clones comprise roughly 22% of the sample. The material sequenced was sorted CD4+, CD8+, or CD8+CD57+ T cells (not recorded which) from PBMCs. These receptors came from a human donor in good health, serving as a control.

The chain combines TRBV20-1 with TRBJ1-6, with 8 bases fitting TRBD1. Looked up from germline, CDR1 is DFQATT and CDR2 is SNEGSKA (reference sequence). CDR3 size: 15 residues. Trimming cost V 3 bases and J 7 bases; bases outside gene matches: 8. The CDR3 coding sequence is TGCAGTGCTAGTCGTCGGCAGGGGGCGAATTCACCCCTCCACTTT. It codes for CSASRRQGANSPLHF.

The gene calls are TRBV6-1 and TRBJ1-1; no reliable D call. V was shortened by 6 bases and J by 1 base, with 9 bases between the two germline ends. Germline CDR1 reads MNHNS; CDR2 reads SASEGT. The CDR3 has 13 amino acids. The CDR3 DNA is TGTGCCAGCAGCGACCAGACGAACACTGAAGCTTTCTTT. Translating gives CASSDQTNTEAFF.

In its sample, this clonotype was seen a few times. This chain uses TRBV15 with TRBJ2-5; 8 bases are shared with TRBD2. J lost 7 bases, V lost 5 bases, and 9 bases had no gene match. There are 14 residues in the CDR3. The germline V gene encodes CDR1 LNHNV and CDR2 YYDKDF (reference sequence). The CDR3 sequence: CATSPRTSSATQYF. The CDR3, as DNA: TGTGCCACCAGCCCCCGGACTAGCTCTGCGACCCAGTACTTC. The whole variable domain, remainder taken from reference TRBV15 and TRBJ2-5, is DAMVIQNPRYQVTQFGKPVTLSCSQTLNHNVMYWYQQKSSQAPKLLFHYYDKDFNNEADTPDNFQSRRPNTSFCFLDIRSPGLGDTAMYLCATSPRTSSATQYFGPGTRLLVL.

The rearrangement joins TRBV20-1 to TRBJ2-2; 8 bases line up with TRBD2. Germline V lookup: CDR1 DFQATT, CDR2 SNEGSKA (reference sequence). V trimming: 5 bases; J trimming: 0 bases; junction bases outside the gene matches: 5. The CDR3 spans 15 residues. The CDR3 bases are TGCAGTGCTGTAGCGGGGCAAACGAACACCGGGGAGCTGTTTTTT. It encodes CSAVAGQTNTGELFF.

V gene TRBV7-2 combines with J gene TRBJ1-6; 10 nucleotides agree with TRBD1. CDR3 size: 15 residues. V trimming: 5 bases; J trimming: 10 bases; junction bases outside the gene matches: 8. The germline gives CDR1 SGHTA, CDR2 FQGNSA. As DNA, the CDR3 is TGTGCCAGCAGCGTACGACAGGGGGCACGCTCACCCCTCCACTTT. Translation gives CASSVRQGARSPLHF.

The chain combines TRBV24-1 with TRBJ1-2; D is perhaps TRBD1 (6 bases). In germline, CDR1 is KGHDR, CDR2 SFDVKD. The CDR3 runs to 13 residues. V was pared by 10 bases and J by 0 bases, with 11 bases between. The CDR3 DNA is TGTGCCACTTCCGCAGGGGCTAACTATGGCTACACCTTC. Amino acids: CATSAGANYGYTF.

V and J are TRBV10-3 and TRBJ1-4; possibly TRBD1 for D (5 bases). The germline CDR1 and CDR2 sequences are ENHRY and SYGVKD. The CDR3 is 13 amino acids. V was shortened by 11 bases and J by 8 bases, with 18 bases between the two germline ends. CDR3 sequence (DNA): TGTGCCTCCGCAGGGTATCAGGGAGAAAAACTGTTTTTT. The encoded protein is CASAGYQGEKLFF.

Written as DNA, the CDR3 is TGTGCCTGCCGCCCGGGACCCCAAATCACAGATACGCAGTATTTT. It translates to CACRPGPQITDTQYF. The genes are TRBV6-1 and TRBJ2-3; D may be TRBD1 or TRBD2 (5 bases each). Between the trimmed V and J ends, which lost 11 bases and 2 bases, there was a span of 20 bases. Germline CDR1 and CDR2: MNHNS and SASEGT. CDR3 size: 15 residues.

The J gene is TRBJ1-6, the V gene TRBV25-1; 9 nucleotides align to TRBD1. Germline V lookup: CDR1 MGHDK, CDR2 SYGVNS. This CDR3 is built from 15 residues. V trimming: 4 bases; J trimming: 13 bases; junction bases outside the gene matches: 11. CDR3 DNA sequence: TGTGCCAGCAGTGGACAGGGGACAGGGCGTTACCCCCTCCACTTT. Protein sequence: CASSGQGTGRYPLHF.

V gene TRBV12-3 or TRBV12-4 combines with J gene TRBJ2-1; D may be TRBD2 (6 bases). This CDR3 is built from 15 residues. The V end lost 6 bases, the J end lost 7 bases, and 19 bases lay between the germline ends. DNA for the CDR3: TGTGCCAGCAGCCTAATGGGAGGTTTCTCGAATGAGCAGTTCTTC. The encoded protein is CASSLMGGFSNEQFF.

This clonotype has only a few counts. The V gene is TRBV2, the J gene TRBJ2-1; 10 bases fit TRBD2. V lost 3 bases and J lost 15; bases outside the gene matches: 5. This CDR3 spans 12 amino acids. Germline assignment: CDR1 SNHLY and CDR2 FYNNEI. The CDR3 DNA reads TGTGCCAGCAGTGACCAGCGGGAGGGAGGGTTCTTC. Its translation: CASSDQREGGFF.

V is TRBV29-1 and J is TRBJ1-1, with no clear D. This CDR3 comprises 13 residues. V was pared by 6 bases and J by 1 base, with 12 bases between. Looked up from germline, CDR1 is SQVTM and CDR2 is ANQGSEA. The CDR3 region has the DNA TGCAGCGTCGCCGGACCGACGAACACTGAAGCTTTCTTT. This gives the protein CSVAGPTNTEAFF.

This clonotype was observed a single time. V is TRBV2 and J is TRBJ2-7, with 7 bases matching TRBD1. V was clipped by 5 bases and J by 7 bases; unmatched bases: 8. There are 13 residues in the CDR3. Germline CDR1 is SNHLY and CDR2 is FYNNEI. CDR3 sequence (DNA): TGTGCCAGCAGTCGGGACAGCTTGGGGGAGCAGTACGTC. It codes for CASSRDSLGEQYV.

The chain combines TRBV14 with TRBJ1-1; possibly TRBD1 for D (5 bases). This CDR3 comprises 13 residues. From germline, CDR1 is SGHDN and CDR2 FVKESK. With 2 bases removed from V and 5 bases from J, the gap between germline ends came to 9 bases. In DNA form, the CDR3 reads TGTGCCAGCAGCCAAAGCAGGGCGACTGAAGCTTTCTTT. Protein: CASSQSRATEAFF.

The chain has TRBV29-1 and TRBJ2-7; possibly TRBD2 for D (5 bases). The CDR3 covers 12 residues. Trimming pared 6 bases from V and 2 bases from J, leaving 11 bases between. CDR1 is SQVTM and CDR2 is ANQGSEA in the germline V gene. As DNA, the CDR3 is TGCAGCGTGGCCCGAGGGCCCTACGAGCAGTACTTC. This codes for CSVARGPYEQYF.

The rearrangement links TRBV5-1 to TRBJ1-2, with 9 bases matching TRBD1. J lost 7 bases, V lost 5 bases, and 6 bases had no gene match. Germline V gives CDR1 SGHRS, CDR2 YFSETQ. CDR3 length: 13 amino acids. CDR3 in DNA: TGCGCCAGCAGAGTCGACAGGGGGGGTGGCTACACCTTC. Encoded protein: CASRVDRGGGYTF.

The chain carries TRBV6-4 and TRBJ2-1; 8 bases agree with TRBD2. Germline values: CDR1 MRHNA, CDR2 SNTAGT. The CDR3 is 13 amino acids. V lost 8 bases to trimming and J lost 7 bases; unmatched junction nucleotides: 7. The CDR3 spells CASAQSGGNEQFF. CDR3 DNA: TGTGCCAGCGCCCAGAGCGGGGGTAATGAGCAGTTCTTC.

The V call is TRBV25-1, the J call TRBJ1-2; D uncertain. The germline V and J ends were trimmed by 1 base and 5 bases, with 17 bases remaining between them. Per germline, CDR1 MGHDK and CDR2 SYGVNS. The CDR3 is 16 residues long. The CDR3 reads CASSEWPASRVYGYTF. The CDR3 nucleotides read TGTGCCAGCAGTGAATGGCCAGCCTCCCGGGTATATGGCTACACCTTC.

V and J are TRBV2 and TRBJ1-5; no reliable D call. V shed 5 bases and J shed 1 base, with 9 bases lying between them. The CDR3 loop spans 14 amino acids. Germline CDR1 and CDR2: SNHLY and FYNNEI. In DNA form, the CDR3 reads TGTGCCAGCAGTCAACAATCAAGCAATCAGCCCCAGCATTTT. It codes for CASSQQSSNQPQHF.

This clonotype has just a few counts. The chain combines TRBV10-3 with TRBJ2-3, with D hard to call. Germline CDR1 and CDR2: ENHRY and SYGVKD. The V gene lost 8 bases and the J gene lost 6 bases, with 9 bases spanning the gap. This CDR3 has 11 amino acids. Here the CDR3 reads CAIGASDTQYF. The CDR3 nucleotides read TGTGCCATCGGTGCCTCGGATACGCAGTATTTT.